A selection of T cell receptor beta chains follows, all from one sample in a study of T cells after yellow fever vaccination. TCRdb re-called the 5' RACE reads through MiXCR, storing one row per CDR3 protein. The sample yields about 120,000 distinct CDR3 sequences, about 6.8% seen once. Sequenced material: CD4+ T cells sorted from PBMCs, taken about 41 days after the first yellow fever vaccination. These receptors were obtained from a man between 18 and 29 years old who received the YFV17D yellow fever vaccine. Both conserved end residues are part of each CDR3. A D gene is named only where the DNA matches it firmly. Clone size appears in some rows only: once, few, many, or a class for an expanded clone.

TRBV7-3	-	many	TRBJ2-3	CASSLGGAEDTQYF	TGTGCCAGCAGCTTAGGTGGGGCCGAAGATACGCAGTATTTT
TRBV12-3/TRBV12-4	-	many	TRBJ1-5	CASGVGASNQPQHF	TGTGCCAGCGGAGTCGGCGCCAGCAATCAGCCCCAGCATTTT
TRBV7-2	TRBD1	many	TRBJ1-4	CASRRTGIRNEKLFF	TGTGCCAGCAGACGGACAGGTATTAGGAATGAAAAACTGTTTTTT
TRBV12-3/TRBV12-4	-	many	TRBJ1-3	CAGGRAPLGNTIYF	TGTGCCGGGGGAAGGGCGCCGCTTGGAAACACCATATATTTT
TRBV2	-	many	TRBJ2-4	CASRTELAKNIQYF	TGTGCCAGCAGGACGGAGCTAGCCAAAAACATTCAGTACTTC
TRBV20-1	-	many	TRBJ1-1	CSARERGGNAFAEAFF	TGCAGTGCTAGAGAACGCGGGGGAAATGCGTTCGCTGAAGCTTTCTTT
TRBV4-3	-	many	TRBJ2-3	CASSQDRPGAGDTQYF	TGCGCCAGCAGCCAAGACAGACCCGGGGCAGGAGATACGCAGTATTTT
TRBV18	-	-	TRBJ1-1	CASSGGENTEAFF	TGTGCCAGCTCTGGAGGGGAGAACACTGAAGCTTTCTTT
TRBV4-2	-	-	TRBJ2-7	CAMGRGLTTGEQYF	TGTGCCATGGGCCGTGGGCTAACTACGGGAGAGCAGTACTTC
TRBV12-3/TRBV12-4	TRBD2	many	TRBJ2-5	CASRPTSGGSQTQYF	TGTGCCAGCAGGCCCACTAGCGGGGGGTCTCAGACCCAGTACTTC
TRBV5-1	-	many	TRBJ1-2	CASSRPRTQGNEYGYTF	TGCGCCAGCAGCCGGCCCCGGACACAAGGGAACGAGTATGGCTACACCTTC
TRBV5-1	-	few	TRBJ1-4	CASSLDQGPNEKLFF	TGCGCCAGCAGCTTGGATCAGGGTCCCAATGAAAAACTGTTTTTT
TRBV7-9	TRBD1	many	TRBJ1-1	CASSYTGASWAFF	TGTGCCAGCAGCTATACAGGGGCCTCATGGGCTTTCTTT
TRBV7-2	-	many	TRBJ2-4	CASSLALGKNIQYF	TGTGCCAGCAGCTTAGCGCTTGGAAAAAACATTCAGTACTTC
TRBV20-1	-	many	TRBJ2-3	CSARFARVATDTQYF	TGCAGTGCTAGGTTCGCCAGGGTAGCCACAGATACGCAGTATTTT
TRBV5-1	TRBD2	-	TRBJ2-3	CASRLAGTSTDTQYF	TGCGCCAGCAGACTAGCGGGGACTAGCACAGATACGCAGTATTTT
TRBV20-1	TRBD1	many	TRBJ1-5	CSAGVNRGAQPQHF	TGCAGTGCGGGGGTCAACAGGGGAGCCCAGCCCCAGCATTTT
TRBV20-1	TRBD1	few	TRBJ1-1	CSARQGDTEAFF	TGCAGTGCTCGACAGGGGGACACTGAAGCTTTCTTT
TRBV6-6	-	-	TRBJ2-3	CASRLLGASDTQYF	TGTGCCAGCAGACTCCTTGGGGCCTCAGATACGCAGTATTTT
TRBV7-9	-	many	TRBJ2-3	CASILDSGTDTQYF	TGTGCCAGCATCCTAGATAGCGGCACAGATACGCAGTATTTT
TRBV4-2	TRBD1	many	TRBJ1-5	CASSQGVTGDQPQHF	TGTGCCAGCAGCCAAGGCGTAACAGGGGATCAGCCCCAGCATTTT
TRBV20-1	-	few	TRBJ2-5	CSASGETQYF	TGCAGTGCTAGCGGTGAGACCCAGTACTTC
TRBV11-3	TRBD1	many	TRBJ2-2	CASSPGAGGSGELFF	TGTGCCAGCAGCCCAGGGGCAGGGGGCTCCGGGGAGCTGTTTTTT
TRBV7-3	-	many	TRBJ2-2	CASSLGGQPGPGELFF	TGTGCCAGCAGCTTAGGGGGACAACCCGGGCCCGGGGAGCTGTTTTTT
TRBV7-2	TRBD2	many	TRBJ2-5	CASSQTSGPLETQYF	TGTGCCAGCAGCCAAACTAGCGGGCCCCTTGAGACCCAGTACTTC
TRBV19	TRBD1	few	TRBJ2-4	CASSQPGQKNIQYF	TGTGCCAGTAGTCAGCCGGGACAGAAAAACATTCAGTACTTC
TRBV12-5	TRBD2	many	TRBJ2-5	CASGLGLAGERGETQYF	TGTGCTAGTGGTTTGGGACTCGCGGGGGAGCGGGGAGAGACCCAGTACTTC
TRBV5-1	-	many	TRBJ1-1	CASSGGPQAPNTEAFF	TGCGCCAGCAGCGGGGGGCCGCAGGCGCCGAACACTGAAGCTTTCTTT
TRBV29-1	-	many	TRBJ2-7	CSVAPDRKGEQYF	TGCAGCGTTGCTCCTGACAGGAAGGGCGAGCAGTACTTC
TRBV7-2	TRBD2	many	TRBJ2-1	CASRLGTSGGAHNEQFF	TGTGCCAGCAGGCTTGGTACTAGCGGGGGGGCCCACAATGAGCAGTTCTTC
TRBV5-1	-	-	TRBJ2-3	CASSRQASTDTQYF	TGCGCCAGCAGCCGCCAGGCTAGCACAGATACGCAGTATTTT
TRBV5-1	-	-	TRBJ2-3	CASSLDWAGTDTQYF	TGCGCCAGCAGCTTGGATTGGGCCGGGACAGATACGCAGTATTTT
TRBV7-9	-	many	TRBJ2-5	CASSRAEETQYF	TGTGCCAGCAGTCGGGCAGAAGAGACCCAGTACTTC
TRBV5-1	-	many	TRBJ2-3	CASSLSVSTDTQYF	TGCGCCAGCAGCTTGAGCGTTTCTACAGATACGCAGTATTTT
TRBV5-4	TRBD1	many	TRBJ2-2	CASSLVWTGKTGELFF	TGTGCCAGCAGCTTGGTTTGGACAGGGAAGACCGGGGAGCTGTTTTTT
TRBV13	-	many	TRBJ1-6	CASSFRRRTHNSPLHF	TGTGCCAGCAGCTTCCGGAGGAGAACACATAATTCACCCCTCCACTTT
TRBV4-2	-	many	TRBJ2-3	CASSQVGGPTDTQYF	TGTGCCAGCAGCCAAGTGGGGGGCCCCACAGATACGCAGTATTTT